This T cell receptor (beta chain) derives from a study of T cell changes during pregnancy in multiple sclerosis. Produced via immunoSEQ multiplex PCR; TCRdb's table is partial and in-frame only. The sample carries about 44,000 clones, 95% to 97% recorded once. The CDR3 has 14 residues. CDR1 and CDR2 from the germline V gene are ENHRY and SYGVKD. Trimming took off 0 bases at V and 5 bases at J, with 10 bases between the two ends. This chain links TRBV10-3 with TRBJ1-1; D is ambiguous. The sample here was peripheral blood, taken in the second trimester of pregnancy. This TCR derives from a female donor with multiple sclerosis, enrolled in a pregnancy study. CDR3 residues: CAISESPGFTEAFF. The CDR3 DNA reads as TGTGCCATCAGTGAGTCGCCCGGGTTTACTGAAGCTTTCTTT.